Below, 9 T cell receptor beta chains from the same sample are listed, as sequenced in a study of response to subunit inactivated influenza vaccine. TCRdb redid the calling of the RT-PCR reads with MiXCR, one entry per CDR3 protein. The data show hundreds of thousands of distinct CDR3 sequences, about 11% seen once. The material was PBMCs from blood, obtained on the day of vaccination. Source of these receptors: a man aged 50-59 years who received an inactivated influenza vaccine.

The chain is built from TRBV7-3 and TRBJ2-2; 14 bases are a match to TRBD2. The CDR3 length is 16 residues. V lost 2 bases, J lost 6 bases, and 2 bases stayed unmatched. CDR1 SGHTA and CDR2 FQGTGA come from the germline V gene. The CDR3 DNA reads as TGTGCCAGCAGCTTAGGGACTAGCGGGAGTGCCGGGGAGCTGTTTTTT. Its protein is CASSLGTSGSAGELFF.

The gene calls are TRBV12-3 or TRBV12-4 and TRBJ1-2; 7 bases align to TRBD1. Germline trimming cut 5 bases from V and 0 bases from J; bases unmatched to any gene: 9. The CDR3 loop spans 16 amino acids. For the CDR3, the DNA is TGTGCCAGCAGTCAATCCACAGGGGCTGCTAACTATGGCTACACCTTC. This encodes CASSQSTGAANYGYTF.

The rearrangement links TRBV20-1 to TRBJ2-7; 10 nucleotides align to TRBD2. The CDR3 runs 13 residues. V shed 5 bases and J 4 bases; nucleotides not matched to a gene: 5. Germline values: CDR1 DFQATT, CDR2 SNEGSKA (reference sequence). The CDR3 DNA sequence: TGCAGTGCTGAGTCTAGCGGGAGTTACGAGCAGTACTTC. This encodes CSAESSGSYEQYF.

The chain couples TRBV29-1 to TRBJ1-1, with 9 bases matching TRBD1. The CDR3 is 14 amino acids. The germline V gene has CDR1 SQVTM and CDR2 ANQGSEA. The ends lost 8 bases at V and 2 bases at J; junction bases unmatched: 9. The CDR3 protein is CSTTGQGKNTEAFF. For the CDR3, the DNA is TGCAGCACAACCGGACAGGGGAAAAACACTGAAGCTTTCTTT.

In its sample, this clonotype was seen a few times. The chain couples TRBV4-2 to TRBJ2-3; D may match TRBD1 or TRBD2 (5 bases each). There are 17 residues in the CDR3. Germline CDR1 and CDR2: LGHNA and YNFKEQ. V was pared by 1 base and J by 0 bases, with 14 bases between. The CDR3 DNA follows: TGTGCCAGCAGCCAAGGGAGACGGGGCGCTAGCACAGATACGCAGTATTTT. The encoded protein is CASSQGRRGASTDTQYF.

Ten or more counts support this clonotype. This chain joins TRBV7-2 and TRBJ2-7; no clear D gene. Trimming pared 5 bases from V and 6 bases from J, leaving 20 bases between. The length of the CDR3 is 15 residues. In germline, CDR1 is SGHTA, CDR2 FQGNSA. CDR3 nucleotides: TGTGCCAGCAGCAGAGAACAGATTTCCGGCCTCGAGCAGTACTTC. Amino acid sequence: CASSREQISGLEQYF.

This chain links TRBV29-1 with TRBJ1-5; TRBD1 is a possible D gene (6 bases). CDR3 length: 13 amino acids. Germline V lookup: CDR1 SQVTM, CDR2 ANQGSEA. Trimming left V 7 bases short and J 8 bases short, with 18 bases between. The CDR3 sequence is CSAQAAKGEPQHF. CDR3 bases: TGCAGCGCCCAGGCGGCGAAGGGGGAGCCCCAGCATTTT. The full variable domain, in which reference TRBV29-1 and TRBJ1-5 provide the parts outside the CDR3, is SAVISQKPSRDICQRGTSLTIQCQVDSQVTMMFWYRQQPGQSLTLIATANQGSEATYESGFVIDKFPISRPNLTFSTLTVSNMSPEDSSIYLCSAQAAKGEPQHFGDGTRLSIL.

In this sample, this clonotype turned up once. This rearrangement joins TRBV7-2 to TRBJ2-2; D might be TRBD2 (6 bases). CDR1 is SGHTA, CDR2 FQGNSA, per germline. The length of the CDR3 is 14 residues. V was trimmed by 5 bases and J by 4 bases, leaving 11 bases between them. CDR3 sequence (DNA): TGTGCCAGCAGCGGGGGACTTCCCACCGGGGAGCTGTTTTTT. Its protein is CASSGGLPTGELFF.

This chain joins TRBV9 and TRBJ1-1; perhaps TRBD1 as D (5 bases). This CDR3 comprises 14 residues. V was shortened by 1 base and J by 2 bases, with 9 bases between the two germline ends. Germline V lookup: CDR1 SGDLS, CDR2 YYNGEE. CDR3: CASSVQGSNTEAFF. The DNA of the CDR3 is TGTGCCAGCAGCGTACAGGGATCAAACACTGAAGCTTTCTTT.